What follows describes a single T cell receptor beta chain. The antigen remains undetermined. Purity exceeded 95% in all sorted populations. This entry is derived from a study of beta chain features in type 1 diabetes. Study-wide findings and caveats: Across patients, naive, central memory and Treg TCRB repertoires exhibited apparently greater similarity than was observed across healthy donors. A cDNA-based sequencing approach could over-represent cells with high TCR expression. Significant though moderate, a shortening of TCRB CDR3s appeared in all four CD4+ subsets of Type 1 diabetes patients.

Germline CDR1 and CDR2: KGHSH and LQKENI. CDR3 length: 13 amino acids. Trimming cost V 2 bases and J 3 bases, with 8 bases left between them. cDNA synthesis used the whole RNA isolate, giving expressed TCRB sequences. Approximately 4 million reads was the average for naive, central memory and regulatory T cell samples. Measured with immunoSEQ multiplex PCR; TCRdb has only the in-frame clones, and not every one. The sample shows fewer than 350,000 clones, approximately 16% of them seen only once. This clonotype was sampled from a man between 18 and 35 years old with type 1 diabetes. Sequencing used naive CD4+ T cells from blood. The V gene is TRBV18, the J gene TRBJ2-7; tentative D call: TRBD2 (6 bases). The CDR3 protein is CASSPMGGYEQYF. DNA for the CDR3: TGTGCCAGCTCACCAATGGGAGGCTACGAGCAGTACTTC.